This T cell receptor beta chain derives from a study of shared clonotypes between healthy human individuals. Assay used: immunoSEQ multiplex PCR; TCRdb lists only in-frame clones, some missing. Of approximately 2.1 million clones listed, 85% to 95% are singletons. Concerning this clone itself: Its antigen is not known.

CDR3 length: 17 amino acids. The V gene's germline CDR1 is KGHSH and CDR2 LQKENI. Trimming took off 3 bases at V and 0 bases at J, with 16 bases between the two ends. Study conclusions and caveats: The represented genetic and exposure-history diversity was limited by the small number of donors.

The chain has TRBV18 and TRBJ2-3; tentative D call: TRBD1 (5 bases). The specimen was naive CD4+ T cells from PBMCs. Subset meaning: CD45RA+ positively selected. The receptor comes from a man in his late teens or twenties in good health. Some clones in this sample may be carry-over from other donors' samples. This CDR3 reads CASSPISTASSTDTQYF. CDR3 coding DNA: TGTGCCAGCTCACCCATTTCGACAGCCTCTAGCACAGATACGCAGTATTTT.